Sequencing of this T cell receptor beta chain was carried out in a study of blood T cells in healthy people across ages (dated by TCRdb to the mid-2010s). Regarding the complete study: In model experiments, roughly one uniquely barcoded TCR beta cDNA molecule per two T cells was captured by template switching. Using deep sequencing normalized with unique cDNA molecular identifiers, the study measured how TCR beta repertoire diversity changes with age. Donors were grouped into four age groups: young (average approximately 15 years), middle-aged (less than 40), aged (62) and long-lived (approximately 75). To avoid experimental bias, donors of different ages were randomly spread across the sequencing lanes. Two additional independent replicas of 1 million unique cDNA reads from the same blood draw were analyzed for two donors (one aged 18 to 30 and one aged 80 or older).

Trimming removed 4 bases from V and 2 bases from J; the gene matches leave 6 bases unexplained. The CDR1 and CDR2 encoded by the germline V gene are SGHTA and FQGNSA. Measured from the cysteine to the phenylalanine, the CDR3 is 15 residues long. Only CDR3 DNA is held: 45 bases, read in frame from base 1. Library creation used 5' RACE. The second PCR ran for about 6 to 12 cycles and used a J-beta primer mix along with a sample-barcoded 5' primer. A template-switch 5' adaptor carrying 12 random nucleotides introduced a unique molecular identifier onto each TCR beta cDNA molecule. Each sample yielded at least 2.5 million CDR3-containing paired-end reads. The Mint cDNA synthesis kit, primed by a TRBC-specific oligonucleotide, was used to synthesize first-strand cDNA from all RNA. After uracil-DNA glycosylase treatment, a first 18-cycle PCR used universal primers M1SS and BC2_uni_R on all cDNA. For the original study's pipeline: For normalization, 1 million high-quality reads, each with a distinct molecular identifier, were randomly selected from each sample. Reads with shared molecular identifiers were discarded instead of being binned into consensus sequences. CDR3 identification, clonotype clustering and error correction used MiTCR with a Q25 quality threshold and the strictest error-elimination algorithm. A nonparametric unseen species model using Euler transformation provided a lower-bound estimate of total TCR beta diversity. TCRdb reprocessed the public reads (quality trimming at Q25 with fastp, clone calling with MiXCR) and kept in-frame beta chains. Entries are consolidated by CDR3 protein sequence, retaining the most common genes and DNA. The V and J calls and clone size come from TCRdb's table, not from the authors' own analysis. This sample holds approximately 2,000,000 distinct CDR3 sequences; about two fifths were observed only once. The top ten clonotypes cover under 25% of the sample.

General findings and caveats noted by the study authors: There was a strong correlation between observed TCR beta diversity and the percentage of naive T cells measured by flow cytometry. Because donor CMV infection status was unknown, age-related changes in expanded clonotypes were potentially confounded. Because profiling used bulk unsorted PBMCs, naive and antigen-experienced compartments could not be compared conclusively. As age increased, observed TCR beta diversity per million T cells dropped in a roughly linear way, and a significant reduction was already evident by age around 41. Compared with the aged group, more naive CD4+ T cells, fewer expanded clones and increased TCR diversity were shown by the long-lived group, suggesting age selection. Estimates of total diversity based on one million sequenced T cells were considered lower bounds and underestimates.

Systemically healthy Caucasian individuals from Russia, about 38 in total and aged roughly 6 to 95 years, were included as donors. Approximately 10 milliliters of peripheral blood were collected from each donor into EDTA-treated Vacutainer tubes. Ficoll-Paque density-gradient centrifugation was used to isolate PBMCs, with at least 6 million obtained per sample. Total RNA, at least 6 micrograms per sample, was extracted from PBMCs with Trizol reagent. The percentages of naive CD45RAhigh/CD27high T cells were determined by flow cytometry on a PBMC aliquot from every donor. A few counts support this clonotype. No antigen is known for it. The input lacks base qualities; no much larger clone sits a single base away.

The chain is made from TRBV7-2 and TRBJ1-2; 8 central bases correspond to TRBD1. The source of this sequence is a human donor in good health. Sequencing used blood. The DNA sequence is TGTGCCAGCAGCTCCGGACAGGGTTTGAACTATGGCTACACCTTC. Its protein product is CASSSGQGLNYGYTF.